This T cell receptor beta chain was sequenced for a study of cytomegalovirus exposure and HLA in healthy donors. Overall study context: Earlier sequencing of about 179 million T cells yielded around 120 million unique TCR beta sequences.

The study's findings and limits: It was 150 or so TCR beta chains that were listed as cytomegalovirus-associated.

A multiplex PCR was run with 60 Vbeta primers and 13 Jbeta primers. Assay: immunoSEQ multiplex PCR; the TCRdb copy retains only in-frame clones and omits some. There are 90,000 to 120,000 clones in the sample; around 76% occur only once, and approximately 2% lies in the top ten. This clone has just one count. As yet, its antigen is unknown. The specimen sequenced was PBMCs. This receptor was taken from a man younger than 30 in good health and CMV-seronegative.

The CDR3: CASSVKPGQGYGYTF. The DNA for the CDR3 is TGTGCCAGTAGTGTAAAACCGGGACAGGGATATGGCTACACCTTC. The chain has TRBV19 and TRBJ1-2; 9 bases align to TRBD1. V lost 5 bases to trimming and J lost 5 bases; unmatched junction nucleotides: 9. Germline CDR1 reads LNHDA; CDR2 reads SQIVND (reference sequence). The CDR3 runs 15 residues.